This paragraph covers one T cell receptor beta chain sequence. The data originate from a study of blood T cell repertoires in COVID-19. Study-wide background: There were acute and convalescent COVID-19 samples, and they came from the United States, Italy and Spain. PBMCs, B-cell-depleted T cells, or T cells provided the cDNA or gDNA that made up the material.

In the source study's methods: The authors estimated nucleated cell counts from reference gene primer amplification. TCRdb's table, derived via immunoSEQ multiplex PCR, lists solely in-frame clones and lacks some. D and trimming come from the DNA, and the V and J calls and clone size come from that table. The sample lists 300,000 to 350,000 clones, roughly 87% occurring once. The germline V gene encodes CDR1 SGHKS and CDR2 YYEKEE (reference sequence). This CDR3 is 14 amino acids long. V dropped 4 bases and J dropped 1 base, with 11 bases sitting between them. The rearrangement joins TRBV5-5 to TRBJ1-1, with D possibly matching TRBD1 (5 bases). The origin of this receptor is a young man with active or convalescent COVID-19. Sequenced input: peripheral blood. The CDR3 sequence is CASSLRVGNTEAFF. As DNA, the CDR3 is TGTGCCAGCAGCCTCAGGGTTGGGAACACTGAAGCTTTCTTT. The variable domain in full, with the rest retrieved from reference TRBV5-5 and TRBJ1-1, is DAGVTQSPTHLIKTRGQQVTLRCSPISGHKSVSWYQQVLGQGPQFIFQYYEKEERGRGNFPDRFSARQFPNYSSELNVNALLLGDSALYLCASSLRVGNTEAFFGQGTRLTVV.